This is a list of T cell receptor beta chains from one sample in a study of blood T cells in healthy people across ages. TCRdb redid the calling of the 5' RACE reads with MiXCR, one entry per CDR3 protein. The sample records some 1.4 million distinct CDR3 sequences, roughly 40% being singletons. Sequencing input: blood. The receptors stem from a woman aged 18 to 35 in good health. The conserved cysteine and the conserved F or W are not part of the CDR3 here.

V gene: TRBV5-1
CDR3 length: 12
CDR3 protein: ASSFAGGESEAF

V gene: TRBV7-2
CDR3 length: 13
CDR3 protein: ASSHRTGISEKLF

V gene: TRBV24-1
CDR3 length: 14
CDR3 protein: ATSESGLSHTDTQY

V gene: TRBV20-1
CDR3 length: 15
CDR3 protein: SARDLPSGRAGDTQY

V gene: TRBV11-3
CDR3 length: 13
CDR3 protein: ASSLDQGSTGELF

V gene: TRBV20-1
CDR3 length: 13
CDR3 protein: SARPTGGTIEKLF

V gene: TRBV12-3/TRBV12-4
CDR3 length: 12
CDR3 protein: ASSFGGGVTEAF

V gene: TRBV12-3/TRBV12-4
CDR3 length: 12
CDR3 protein: ASSLQGIYTEAF

V gene: TRBV20-1
CDR3 length: 12
CDR3 protein: SASGQGAFYEQY

V gene: TRBV20-1
CDR3 length: 12
CDR3 protein: SARVSQGLLGYT

V gene: TRBV14
CDR3 length: 11
CDR3 protein: ASSQSLANIQY

V gene: TRBV7-2
CDR3 length: 14
CDR3 protein: ASSLEVLDGQGGYT

V gene: TRBV5-1
CDR3 length: 11
CDR3 protein: ASSYGGNNEQF

V gene: TRBV20-1
CDR3 length: 11
CDR3 protein: SPGGSSTDTQY